The table lists the clone carrying this TCR beta chain with many counts. Antigen unknown. The record originates from a study of CD8+CD57+ T cells in acquired aplastic anemia. Study at large: DNA recovered from sorted CD4+ and CD8+ cells had a mean of approximately 3.5 ug. CD4+ reads averaged around 9.9 million in healthy donors. Study-level findings and limits: Simpson's diversity of CD8+ cells was not significantly different in patients compared with controls. It was found that more than 25 CD8+ CDR3 sequences were shared between patients and controls.

V was cut by 3 bases and J by 4 bases, with 18 bases left in between. This CDR3 has 17 residues. The germline gives CDR1 SGHTA, CDR2 FQGTGA. TCR beta VDJ combinations and CDR3 sequences were profiled from genomic DNA. MiXCR, run by TCRdb on the reads, gives a single entry per CDR3 protein. The data show approximately 200,000 distinct CDR3 sequences, with about half seen just once and 16% held by the top ten. The sample consisted of sorted CD4+, CD8+, or CD8+CD57+ T cells (not recorded which) from PBMCs. The sequence was obtained from a human donor in good health, serving as a control. The chain uses TRBV7-3 and TRBJ2-2, with D tentatively TRBD1 (6 bases). The DNA for the CDR3 is TGTGCCAGCAGCTTGGACCCCGGGACATTAACCACCGGGGAGCTGTTTTTT. Its protein product is CASSLDPGTLTTGELFF.